These 26 T cell receptor beta chains came from one sample sequenced in a study of PD-1 blockade in mismatch repair-deficient tumors. Using immunoSEQ multiplex PCR, the repertoire was profiled, and TCRdb retains in-frame clones only, with some absent. Of more than 50,000 clones detected, 88% appear once; the ten largest clones hold 11% to 15%. Sequencing was performed on peripheral blood, taken 52 weeks after starting pembrolizumab. The receptors derive from an adult with mismatch repair-deficient cancer.

This clone appeared a single time. The genes are TRBV5-4 and TRBJ2-1; the D is unclear. The germline V and J ends were trimmed by 3 bases and 9 bases, with 13 bases remaining between them. The CDR3 is made up of 13 amino acids. The germline V gene encodes CDR1 SGHNT and CDR2 YYREEE (reference sequence). CDR3 sequence (DNA): TGTGCCAGCAGCTCTATCCTAGGAAGTGAGCAGTTCTTC. As protein: CASSSILGSEQFF.

This sequence joins TRBV7-9 and TRBJ1-1, with 7 bases lining up with TRBD1. The germline CDR1 and CDR2 sequences are SEHNR and FQNEAQ (reference sequence). CDR3 length: 14 residues. The V segment lost 5 bases and the J segment 0 bases; nucleotides outside the gene matches: 3. The CDR3 region is CASSPGQMNTEAFF. CDR3 sequence (DNA): TGTGCCAGCAGCCCGGGACAGATGAACACTGAAGCTTTCTTT. Using reference TRBV7-9 and TRBJ1-1 for the parts outside the CDR3, the full variable domain is DTGVSQNPRHKITKRGQNVTFRCDPISEHNRLYWYRQTLGQGPEFLTYFQNEAQLEKSRLLSDRFSAERPKGSFSTLEIQRTEQGDSAMYLCASSPGQMNTEAFFGQGTRLTVV.

The V call is TRBV4-1, the J call TRBJ2-7, with D perhaps matching TRBD1 (6 bases). The germline gives CDR1 MGHRA, CDR2 YSYEKL. Trimming took off 5 bases at V and 2 bases at J, with 19 bases between the two ends. This CDR3 contains 16 residues. This CDR3 reads CASSSRPGAPTYEQYF. The CDR3, as DNA: TGCGCCAGCAGCAGTAGACCAGGGGCTCCAACCTACGAGCAGTACTTC.

The chain combines TRBV9 with TRBJ2-3; 7 bases line up with TRBD2. Germline CDR1 and CDR2: SGDLS and YYNGEE. The CDR3 length is 18 residues. The V and J ends lost 5 bases and 0 bases, in that order; junction bases with no gene match: 15. CDR3 region: CASSSSLWGRDSTDTQYF. The CDR3 nucleotides are TGTGCCAGCAGTTCTAGCTTATGGGGGAGGGACAGCACAGATACGCAGTATTTT. Together with reference TRBV9 and TRBJ2-3, the CDR3 gives the full variable domain: DSGVTQTPKHLITATGQRVTLRCSPRSGDLSVYWYQQSLDQGLQFLIQYYNGEERAKGNILERFSAQQFPDLHSELNLSSLELGDSALYFCASSSSLWGRDSTDTQYFGPGTRLTVL.

The chain combines TRBV19 with TRBJ2-7; TRBD2 matches at 8 bases. The germline gives CDR1 LNHDA, CDR2 SQIVND (reference sequence). Trimming removed 3 bases from V and 2 bases from J; junction bases left unmatched: 18. The CDR3 length is 19 residues. CDR3 amino acids: CASSMGALSGATLTYEQYF. For the CDR3, the DNA is TGTGCCAGTAGTATGGGGGCCCTTAGCGGGGCCACTCTTACCTACGAGCAGTACTTC.

Only one count was recorded for this clone. CDR3 bases: TGTGCCAGTAACCCGACAGGAATGAACACTGAAGCTTTCTTT. It codes for CASNPTGMNTEAFF. The chain recombines TRBV19 with TRBJ1-1; a possible D gene is TRBD1 (6 bases). Trimming shortened V by 7 bases and J by 0 bases, and 12 bases separated the two germline ends. The CDR3 loop spans 14 amino acids. CDR1 is LNHDA and CDR2 is SQIVND in the germline V gene (reference sequence).

The chain joins TRBV2 to TRBJ1-4; D is ambiguous. V was cut by 5 bases and J by 7 bases, with 17 bases left in between. In germline, CDR1 is SNHLY, CDR2 FYNNEI. This CDR3 comprises 15 residues. CDR3 DNA sequence: TGTGCCAGCAGTAACTCCCGCTTGACGGGTGAAAAACTGTTTTTT. Protein product: CASSNSRLTGEKLFF.

The J gene is TRBJ2-2, the V gene TRBV2; 10 nucleotides align to TRBD2. With V trimmed by 7 bases and J by 8 bases, 7 bases remained unmatched. The CDR3 contains 14 residues. Per the germline V gene, CDR1 is SNHLY and CDR2 is FYNNEI. The CDR3 nucleotides are TGTGCCAGCAAGCTAGCGGGAGAGTCTGGGGAGCTGTTTTTT. Its translation is CASKLAGESGELFF.

The chain couples TRBV6-6 to TRBJ1-2; D may be TRBD1 (5 bases). Trimming took 0 bases from V and 4 from J, leaving 9 bases between them. The germline V gene has CDR1 MNHNY and CDR2 SVGAGI (reference sequence). This CDR3 spans 14 amino acids. The CDR3 region is CASSYSGGGYGYTF. Here the CDR3 DNA reads TGTGCCAGCAGTTACTCCGGGGGTGGCTATGGCTACACCTTC.

This chain links TRBV6-6 with TRBJ2-7; D remains ambiguous. V was clipped by 2 bases and J by 5 bases, with 16 bases between them. The CDR3 has 15 amino acids. Germline V gene sequence: CDR1 MNHNY, CDR2 SVGAGI (reference sequence). CDR3 DNA sequence: TGTGCCAGCAGTTACGCACCAGCCTCCCGGGACGAGCAGTACTTC. Protein sequence: CASSYAPASRDEQYF.

This clone was seen just once. The genes are TRBV5-1 and TRBJ2-1; 7 bases map to TRBD1. The CDR3 covers 15 residues. V was pared by 3 bases and J by 4 bases, with 7 bases of the junction left unmatched. Germline CDR1 is SGHRS and CDR2 is YFSETQ. The CDR3, as DNA: TGCGCCAGCAGCTCGGGACAGTCAACTTACAATGAGCAGTTCTTC. This translates into CASSSGQSTYNEQFF.

The V and J genes are TRBV11-3 and TRBJ1-3; TRBD1 agrees at 10 bases. CDR1 is SGHNT, CDR2 YENEEA, per germline. V lost 5 bases and J lost 1; bases outside the gene matches: 2. The CDR3 extends over 15 amino acids. The CDR3 protein is CASSMGQGSGNTIYF. The CDR3 nucleotides read TGTGCCAGCAGCATGGGACAGGGGTCTGGAAACACCATATATTTT.

The chain uses TRBV9 and TRBJ2-7, with 8 bases lining up with TRBD1. The V and J ends lost 0 bases and 4 bases, in that order; junction bases with no gene match: 12. The CDR3 length is 17 residues. Germline V CDR1 and CDR2: SGDLS, YYNGEE. DNA for the CDR3: TGTGCCAGCAGCGTAGGTGCTGGGACAGGTAAGGGTTACGAGCAGTACTTC. It is translated as CASSVGAGTGKGYEQYF.

The chain employs TRBV5-1 and TRBJ2-7, with 7 bases matching TRBD1. The junction had 7 bases not matched to a gene; V was cut back by 4 bases and J by 6 bases. Germline CDR1 SGHRS, CDR2 YFSETQ. The CDR3 is 13 residues long. In DNA form, the CDR3 reads TGCGCCAGCAGCACCCGACAGGGTTTCGAGCAGTACTTC. Protein product: CASSTRQGFEQYF. The entire variable domain, with the rest obtained from reference TRBV5-1 and TRBJ2-7, is as follows: KAGVTQTPRYLIKTRGQQVTLSCSPISGHRSVSWYQQTPGQGLQFLFEYFSETQRNKGNFPGRFSGRQFSNSRSEMNVSTLELGDSALYLCASSTRQGFEQYFGPGTRLTVT.

The chain carries TRBV6-5 and TRBJ2-1; D is uncertain. The CDR3 loop spans 12 amino acids. Germline lookup yields CDR1 MNHEY and CDR2 SVGAGI. Trimming stripped 5 bases from V and 4 bases from J, with 6 bases between. The DNA of the CDR3 is TGTGCCAGCAGTAATACATACAATGAGCAGTTCTTC. Translation: CASSNTYNEQFF.

J is TRBJ1-1 and V is TRBV30; D perhaps matches TRBD1 (6 bases). Germline lookup yields CDR1 GTSNPN and CDR2 SVGIG (reference sequence). V gave up 0 bases and J gave up 7 bases, with 12 bases separating them. This CDR3 has 13 residues. The CDR3 DNA is TGTGCCTGGAGTGTAGGGCAGGGGATTGAAGCTTTCTTT. It codes for CAWSVGQGIEAFF.

The chain carries TRBV28 and TRBJ2-1, with 10 bases matching TRBD2. The CDR3 totals 15 residues. Looked up from germline, CDR1 is MDHEN and CDR2 is SYDVKM. Trimming took 4 bases from V and 3 from J; bases not matched to a gene: 3. The CDR3 coding sequence is TGTGCCAGCAGTTCTAGCGGGAGAAACTACAATGAGCAGTTCTTC. It specifies CASSSSGRNYNEQFF.

The chain carries TRBV5-4 and TRBJ2-7, with D possibly matching TRBD2 (6 bases). This CDR3 region has 15 residues. CDR1 and CDR2 (germline): SGHNT, YYREEE (reference sequence). Trimming took off 2 bases at V and 4 bases at J, with 16 bases between the two ends. The CDR3 DNA sequence: TGTGCCAGCAGCTTAGCGAGCGGAGGGAAATACGAGCAGTACTTC. Protein sequence: CASSLASGGKYEQYF.

The chain has TRBV18 and TRBJ2-7; 8 bases agree with TRBD2. The V segment lost 6 bases and the J segment 0 bases; nucleotides outside the gene matches: 10. The CDR3 runs to 16 residues. Germline values: CDR1 KGHSH, CDR2 LQKENI. In DNA form, the CDR3 reads TGTGCCAGCTCTCAACAGCGGGGGTCGAGCTCCTACGAGCAGTACTTC. Translation: CASSQQRGSSSYEQYF.

The V call is TRBV10-3, the J call TRBJ2-7, with D uncertain. Germline V gives CDR1 ENHRY, CDR2 SYGVKD. The CDR3 length is 15 residues. Deletions cut 1 base from V and 0 bases from J, with 10 bases between. CDR3 region: CAISELGLGSYEQYF. The CDR3 coding sequence is TGTGCCATCAGTGAGTTGGGTCTGGGCTCCTACGAGCAGTACTTC.

The V and J genes are TRBV27 and TRBJ2-7, with D possibly being TRBD1 (7 bases). Trimming left V 5 bases short and J 1 base short, with 15 bases between. This CDR3 region has 15 residues. From germline, CDR1 is MNHEY and CDR2 SMNVEV (reference sequence). CDR3 protein: CASSVGGTVSYEQYF. DNA of the CDR3: TGTGCCAGCAGTGTTGGAGGGACAGTATCCTACGAGCAGTACTTC.

This rearrangement joins TRBV7-9 to TRBJ2-2, with 10 bases lining up with TRBD1. CDR3 length: 18 residues. With V trimmed by 5 bases and J by 5 bases, 14 bases remained unmatched. Germline CDR1 reads SEHNR; CDR2 reads FQNEAQ (reference sequence). CDR3 in amino acids: CASSTSVLRDRGTGELFF. CDR3 DNA sequence: TGTGCCAGCAGCACTAGCGTCCTCCGGGACAGGGGTACCGGGGAGCTGTTTTTT.

The J gene is TRBJ2-7, the V gene TRBV4-1; D is perhaps TRBD1 or TRBD2 (5 bases each). The V and J ends lost 0 bases and 1 base respectively, with 7 bases between them. The germline V gene has CDR1 MGHRA and CDR2 YSYEKL. This CDR3 is built from 14 residues. The CDR3 loop is CASSQDGGSYEQYF. CDR3 sequence (DNA): TGCGCCAGCAGCCAAGATGGGGGATCCTACGAGCAGTACTTC.

The chain combines TRBV4-2 with TRBJ2-2; D may match TRBD1 or TRBD2 (6 bases each). The CDR3 has 16 amino acids. V lost 4 bases to trimming and J lost 5 bases, with 17 bases between them. The germline CDR1 and CDR2 sequences are LGHNA and YNFKEQ. The CDR3 spells CASSPRTGARTGELFF. The CDR3 DNA reads TGTGCCAGCAGCCCCCGCACGGGGGCGCGTACCGGGGAGCTGTTTTTT.

V usage is TRBV6-1 and J usage is TRBJ2-3, with TRBD2 as a possible D gene (5 bases). Germline V CDR1 and CDR2: MNHNS, SASEGT. Trimming cost V 3 bases and J 4 bases, with 20 bases left between them. This CDR3 comprises 17 residues. CDR3 amino acids: CASSDLSLPGLADTQYF. In nucleotides, the CDR3 is TGTGCCAGCAGTGACCTTTCTCTACCGGGATTGGCAGATACGCAGTATTTT.

The gene calls are TRBV6-5 and TRBJ2-7; D gene ambiguous. The CDR3 runs to 14 residues. In germline, CDR1 is MNHEY, CDR2 SVGAGI. Trimming stripped 0 bases from V and 0 bases from J, with 6 bases between. CDR3 loop: CASSYSGPSYEQYF. The CDR3 DNA is TGTGCCAGCAGTTACTCGGGCCCCTCCTACGAGCAGTACTTC.